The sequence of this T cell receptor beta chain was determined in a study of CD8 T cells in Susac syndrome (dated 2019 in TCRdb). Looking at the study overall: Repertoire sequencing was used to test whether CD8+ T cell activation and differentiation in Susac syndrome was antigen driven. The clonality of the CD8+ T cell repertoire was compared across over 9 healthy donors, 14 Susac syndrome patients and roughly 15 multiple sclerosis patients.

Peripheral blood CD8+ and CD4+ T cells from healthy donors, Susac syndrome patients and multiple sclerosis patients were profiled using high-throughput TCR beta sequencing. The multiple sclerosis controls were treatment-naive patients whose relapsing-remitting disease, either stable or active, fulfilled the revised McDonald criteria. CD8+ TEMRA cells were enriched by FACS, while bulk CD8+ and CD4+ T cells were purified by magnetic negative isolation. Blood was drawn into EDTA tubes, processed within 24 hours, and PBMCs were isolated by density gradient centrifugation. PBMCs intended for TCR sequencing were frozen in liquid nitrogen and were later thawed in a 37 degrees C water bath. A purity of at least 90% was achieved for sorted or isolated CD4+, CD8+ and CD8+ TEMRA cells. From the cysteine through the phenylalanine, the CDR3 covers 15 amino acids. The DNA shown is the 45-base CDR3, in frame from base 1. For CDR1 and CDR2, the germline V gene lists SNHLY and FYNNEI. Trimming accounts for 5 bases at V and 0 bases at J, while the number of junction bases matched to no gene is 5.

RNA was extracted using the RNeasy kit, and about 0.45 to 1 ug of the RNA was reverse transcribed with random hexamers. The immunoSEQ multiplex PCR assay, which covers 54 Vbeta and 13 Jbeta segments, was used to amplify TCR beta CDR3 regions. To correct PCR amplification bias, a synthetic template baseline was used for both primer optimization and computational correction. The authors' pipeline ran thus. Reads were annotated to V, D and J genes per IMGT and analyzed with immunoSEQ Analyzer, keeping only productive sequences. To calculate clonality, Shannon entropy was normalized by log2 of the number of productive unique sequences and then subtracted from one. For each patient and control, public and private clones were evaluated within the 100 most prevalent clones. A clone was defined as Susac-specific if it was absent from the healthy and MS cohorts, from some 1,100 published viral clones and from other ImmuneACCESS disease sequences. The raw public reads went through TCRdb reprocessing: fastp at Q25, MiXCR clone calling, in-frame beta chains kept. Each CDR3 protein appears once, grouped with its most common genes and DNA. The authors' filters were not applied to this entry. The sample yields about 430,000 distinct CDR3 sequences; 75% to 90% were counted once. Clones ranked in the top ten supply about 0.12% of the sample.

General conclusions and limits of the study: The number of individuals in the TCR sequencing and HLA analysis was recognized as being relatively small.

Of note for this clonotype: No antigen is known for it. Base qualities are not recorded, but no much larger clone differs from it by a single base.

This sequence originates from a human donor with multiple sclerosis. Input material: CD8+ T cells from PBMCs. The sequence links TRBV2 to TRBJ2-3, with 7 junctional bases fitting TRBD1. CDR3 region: CASSHRDRSTDTQYF. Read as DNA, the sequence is TGTGCCAGCAGTCACCGGGACAGAAGCACAGATACGCAGTATTTT.